Each of the 23 T cell receptor beta chains below was sequenced from the same sample in a study of T cell responses to AZD1222 COVID-19 vaccine listed by TCRdb under 2021. The sample's time point label is to be understood as: baseline before first vaccination. Libraries came from the immunoSEQ multiplex PCR assay. In its TCRdb copy, this immuneACCESS table keeps in-frame sequences only and misses some clones. Where compared with another copy, unresolved V genes explain less than half of these, and the others have no known cause. Present in this sample are fewer than 150,000 clones, over 85% of which were seen just once. In total, the top ten clones hold approximately 3.1% of the sample. The source material was peripheral blood, sampled on day 0 of AZD1222 vaccination. The origin of the receptors is an adult in good health.

The chain recombines TRBV13 with TRBJ2-3, with D possibly being TRBD2 (5 bases). The V end was cut by 0 bases, the J end by 3 bases, with 10 bases between. The CDR3 length is 15 residues. CDR1 and CDR2 from the germline V gene are PRHDT and FYEKMQ (reference sequence). In DNA, the CDR3 is TGTGCCAGCAGCTTAGGACTTAGCGCGACAGATACGCAGTATTTT. The encoded protein is CASSLGLSATDTQYF. Variable domain in full (rest from reference TRBV13 and TRBJ2-3): AAGVIQSPRHLIKEKRETATLKCYPIPRHDTVYWYQQGPGQDPQFLISFYEKMQSDKGSIPDRFSAQQFSDYHSELNMSSLELGDSALYFCASSLGLSATDTQYFGPGTRLTVL.

The V call is TRBV25-1, the J call TRBJ2-7, with D perhaps matching TRBD2 (5 bases). The CDR3 has 16 amino acids. Trimming took off 4 bases at V and 3 bases at J, with 19 bases between the two ends. Germline CDR1 is MGHDK and CDR2 is SYGVNS. CDR3 sequence reads: CASSGRMVGALYEQYF. CDR3 coding DNA: TGTGCCAGCAGTGGCCGGATGGTGGGAGCCCTCTACGAGCAGTACTTC.

The J gene is TRBJ1-1, the V gene TRBV28, with D possibly TRBD1 on 5 matching bases. Germline-derived CDR1 and CDR2 are MDHEN and SYDVKM. The ends were cut back, 11 bases at V and 0 bases at J, with 19 bases in the middle. This CDR3 is built from 15 residues. CDR3 nucleotides: TGTGCCTCCCAGGGCCATACCCCTATGAACACTGAAGCTTTCTTT. As protein: CASQGHTPMNTEAFF.

V is TRBV5-1 and J is TRBJ2-1, with 9 nucleotides matching TRBD2. The CDR3 is 15 amino acids. Germline trimming cut 0 bases from V and 7 bases from J; bases unmatched to any gene: 5. The germline gives CDR1 SGHRS, CDR2 YFSETQ. The CDR3 DNA reads as TGCGCCAGCAGCTTGGCGGCTAGCGGGATAAATGAGCAGTTCTTC. Its translation is CASSLAASGINEQFF.

The chain has TRBV12-2 and TRBJ1-4; the D call of TRBD1 is as the table states it, not checked on the DNA. TRBV12-2 is tagged as a pseudogene. This CDR3 spans 17 amino acids. CDR3 sequence reads: CASRLAPRAGPGEKLFF. In DNA form, the CDR3 reads TGTGCAAGTCGCTTAGCGCCCCGGGCAGGGCCAGGTGAAAAACTGTTTTTT.

The CDR3 loop is CASSPFGAGRYGYTF. CDR3 bases: TGTGCCAGCAGCCCTTTTGGGGCGGGCAGATATGGCTACACCTTC. J is TRBJ1-2 and V is TRBV28; D perhaps matches TRBD1 (5 bases). The CDR3 is made up of 15 amino acids. Germline lookup yields CDR1 MDHEN and CDR2 SYDVKM. The ends were cut back, 6 bases at V and 5 bases at J, with 19 bases in the middle.

The CDR3 sequence is CSASAANTEAFF. As DNA, the CDR3 is TGCAGTGCTAGTGCAGCGAACACTGAAGCTTTCTTT. V and J are TRBV20-1 and TRBJ1-1; D remains ambiguous. The CDR3 loop spans 12 amino acids. V gave up 3 bases and J gave up 1 base, with 6 bases separating them. Germline V CDR1 and CDR2: DFQATT, SNEGSKA (reference sequence).

The chain is built from TRBV27 and TRBJ2-7; tentatively, D is TRBD2 (6 bases). This CDR3 has 14 residues. Germline assignment: CDR1 MNHEY and CDR2 SMNVEV (reference sequence). Trimming shortened V by 3 bases and J by 4 bases, and 13 bases separated the two germline ends. CDR3 residues: CASSLGREVYEQYF. For the CDR3, the DNA is TGTGCCAGCAGTTTGGGCAGGGAGGTGTACGAGCAGTACTTC.

This chain uses TRBV19 with TRBJ2-2; D is possibly TRBD1 (6 bases). Germline-derived CDR1 and CDR2 are LNHDA and SQIVND (reference sequence). The CDR3 is made up of 16 amino acids. V lost 4 bases and J lost 0, with 12 bases in between. CDR3 nucleotide sequence: TGTGCCAGTAGTAGAGGGACAACAGCGAACACCGGGGAGCTGTTTTTT. Amino acid sequence: CASSRGTTANTGELFF.

This clone was seen just once. The chain uses TRBV19 and TRBJ1-1; D might be TRBD1 (5 bases). Trimming took off 6 bases at V and 6 bases at J, with 14 bases between the two ends. The V gene's germline CDR1 is LNHDA and CDR2 SQIVND (reference sequence). The CDR3 is 13 residues long. CDR3 region: CASRLTEPPEAFF. As DNA, the CDR3 is TGTGCCAGTAGATTGACAGAACCCCCTGAAGCTTTCTTT.

This chain uses TRBV11-2 with TRBJ1-1; D might be TRBD1 (6 bases). This CDR3 has 13 residues. Germline loops: CDR1 SGHAT, CDR2 FQNNGV. The V and J ends lost 0 bases and 11 bases respectively, with 13 bases between them. The CDR3 nucleotides are TGTGCCAGCAGCTTAGAGGGGGCCCGGGGGGCTTTCTTT. Its protein is CASSLEGARGAFF.

This rearrangement joins TRBV2 to TRBJ1-3; 11 bases are a match to TRBD1. Germline CDR1 and CDR2: SNHLY and FYNNEI. The CDR3 is 13 residues long. The V gene end was trimmed by 10 bases and the J gene end by 7 bases; junction bases not matched to a gene: 6. This chain's CDR3 is CATARDRGNTIYF. As DNA, the CDR3 is TGTGCCACAGCGAGGGACAGGGGGAACACCATATATTTT.

V usage is TRBV25-1 and J usage is TRBJ1-2; TRBD1 is a possible D gene (5 bases). This CDR3 is built from 13 residues. Germline V gene sequence: CDR1 MGHDK, CDR2 SYGVNS. Deletions cut 7 bases from V and 0 bases from J, with 9 bases between. CDR3 DNA sequence: TGTGCCAGCAAGGGGCAGCCTAACTATGGCTACACCTTC. Translated: CASKGQPNYGYTF.

The chain employs TRBV5-1 and TRBJ1-1, with TRBD1 identical over 8 bases. This CDR3 has 15 amino acids. In germline, CDR1 is SGHRS, CDR2 YFSETQ. V was pared by 3 bases and J by 4 bases, with 8 bases of the junction left unmatched. The CDR3 loop is CASSWQGAVGTEAFF. The CDR3, as DNA: TGCGCCAGCAGCTGGCAGGGGGCAGTTGGCACTGAAGCTTTCTTT. The full variable domain, in which reference TRBV5-1 and TRBJ1-1 provide the parts outside the CDR3, is KAGVTQTPRYLIKTRGQQVTLSCSPISGHRSVSWYQQTPGQGLQFLFEYFSETQRNKGNFPGRFSGRQFSNSRSEMNVSTLELGDSALYLCASSWQGAVGTEAFFGQGTRLTVV.

The chain employs TRBV15 and TRBJ2-3, with D possibly being TRBD1 (5 bases). V lost 2 bases and J 3 bases, leaving 12 bases between the germline ends. This CDR3 has 15 residues. Germline-derived CDR1 and CDR2 are LNHNV and YYDKDF (reference sequence). The CDR3 reads CATSRTPQGTDTQYF. The CDR3 DNA is TGTGCCACCAGCAGAACGCCCCAGGGAACAGATACGCAGTATTTT. The whole variable domain, filled in from reference TRBV15 and TRBJ2-3, reads DAMVIQNPRYQVTQFGKPVTLSCSQTLNHNVMYWYQQKSSQAPKLLFHYYDKDFNNEADTPDNFQSRRPNTSFCFLDIRSPGLGDTAMYLCATSRTPQGTDTQYFGPGTRLTVL.

The V and J genes are TRBV6-5 and TRBJ2-7, with 12 bases fitting TRBD2. The V segment lost 6 bases and the J segment 6 bases; nucleotides outside the gene matches: 6. The CDR3 has 14 amino acids. Germline CDR1 and CDR2: MNHEY and SVGAGI. CDR3 bases: TGTGCCAGCAGAAGGACTAGCGGGACGGGCGAGCAGTACTTC. Translated: CASRRTSGTGEQYF.

The rearrangement joins TRBV27 to TRBJ2-7; the D call may be TRBD1 or TRBD2 (6 bases each). There are 14 residues in the CDR3. Germline values: CDR1 MNHEY, CDR2 SMNVEV (reference sequence). The V end was cut by 4 bases, the J end by 1 base, with 11 bases between. The CDR3 reads CASSWGATSYEQYF. CDR3 sequence (DNA): TGTGCCAGCAGTTGGGGGGCTACTTCCTACGAGCAGTACTTC.

This rearrangement joins TRBV19 to TRBJ2-3, with 12 nucleotides matching TRBD1. CDR3 length: 15 residues. The V gene end was trimmed by 6 bases and the J gene end by 5 bases; junction bases not matched to a gene: 6. Germline CDR1 LNHDA, CDR2 SQIVND (reference sequence). CDR3 sequence reads: CASSTGTGGRDTQYF. DNA for the CDR3: TGTGCCAGTAGCACCGGGACAGGGGGCAGAGATACGCAGTATTTT. The whole variable domain, remainder taken from reference TRBV19 and TRBJ2-3, is DGGITQSPKYLFRKEGQNVTLSCEQNLNHDAMYWYRQDPGQGLRLIYYSQIVNDFQKGDIAEGYSVSREKKESFPLTVTSAQKNPTAFYLCASSTGTGGRDTQYFGPGTRLTVL.

The J gene is TRBJ2-1, the V gene TRBV25-1; 12 bases fit TRBD1. V dropped 3 bases and J dropped 2; count of bases not matched to a gene: 8. This CDR3 has 18 residues. Germline CDR1 reads MGHDK; CDR2 reads SYGVNS. DNA for the CDR3: TGTGCCAGCAGTGATAAGGGGGGACAGGGGGCTACCTACAATGAGCAGTTCTTC. Translated, it gives CASSDKGGQGATYNEQFF.

This clone has more than one count but fewer than ten. The chain carries TRBV6-5 and TRBJ1-2; TRBD1 matches at 7 bases. The CDR3 runs 16 residues. The germline gives CDR1 MNHEY, CDR2 SVGAGI. The J segment lost 0 bases and the V segment lost 4 bases, leaving 8 bases of the junction unmatched. The DNA for the CDR3 is TGTGCCAGCAGTTCCCGATCCGGGACAGCTAACTATGGCTACACCTTC. As protein: CASSSRSGTANYGYTF.

This sequence joins TRBV27 and TRBJ1-5; 7 bases line up with TRBD1. V lost 3 bases and J lost 3; bases outside the gene matches: 8. The germline V gene has CDR1 MNHEY and CDR2 SMNVEV (reference sequence). This CDR3 has 16 amino acids. CDR3 coding DNA: TGTGCCAGCAGTTTCCTCCGGGACAGTGTCAATCAGCCCCAGCATTTT. Encoded protein: CASSFLRDSVNQPQHF.

The V gene is TRBV7-2, the J gene TRBJ1-3, with 11 nucleotides matching TRBD1. The V gene's germline CDR1 is SGHTA and CDR2 FQGNSA. V lost 2 bases and J lost 6; bases outside the gene matches: 6. The CDR3 is 16 residues long. DNA of the CDR3: TGTGCCAGCAGCTTAAGGATTGGACAGGGGGCAAACACCATATATTTT. Its translation: CASSLRIGQGANTIYF. The entire variable domain, with the rest obtained from reference TRBV7-2 and TRBJ1-3, is as follows: GAGVSQSPSNKVTEKGKDVELRCDPISGHTALYWYRQSLGQGLEFLIYFQGNSAPDKSGLPSDRFSAERTGGSVSTLTIQRTQQEDSAVYLCASSLRIGQGANTIYFGEGSWLTVV.

In this sample, this clone turned up a few times. The rearrangement joins TRBV7-9 to TRBJ2-7; 7 bases are shared with TRBD2. This CDR3 region has 15 residues. Looked up from germline, CDR1 is SEHNR and CDR2 is FQNEAQ (reference sequence). Germline trimming cut 5 bases from V and 2 bases from J; bases unmatched to any gene: 9. The CDR3 DNA reads as TGTGCCAGCAGCCCCCAGGCTAGCGGTCCCTACGAGCAGTACTTC. This encodes CASSPQASGPYEQYF.